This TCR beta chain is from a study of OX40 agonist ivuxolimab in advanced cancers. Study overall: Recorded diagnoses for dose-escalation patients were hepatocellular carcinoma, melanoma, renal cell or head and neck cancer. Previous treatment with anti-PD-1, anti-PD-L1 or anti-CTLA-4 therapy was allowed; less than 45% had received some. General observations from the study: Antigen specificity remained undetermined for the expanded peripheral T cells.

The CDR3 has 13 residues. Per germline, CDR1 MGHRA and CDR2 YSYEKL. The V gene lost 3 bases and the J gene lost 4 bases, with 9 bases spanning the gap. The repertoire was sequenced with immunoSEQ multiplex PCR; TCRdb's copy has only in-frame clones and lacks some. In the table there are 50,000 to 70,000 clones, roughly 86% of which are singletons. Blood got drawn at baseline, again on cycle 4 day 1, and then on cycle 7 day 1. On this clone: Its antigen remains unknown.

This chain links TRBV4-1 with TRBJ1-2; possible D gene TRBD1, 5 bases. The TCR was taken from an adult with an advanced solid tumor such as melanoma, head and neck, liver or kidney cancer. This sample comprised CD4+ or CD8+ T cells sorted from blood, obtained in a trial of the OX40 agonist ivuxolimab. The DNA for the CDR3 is TGCGCCAGCAGCCACGGGCAGGGCTATGGCTACACCTTC. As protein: CASSHGQGYGYTF.